This is a list of T cell receptor beta chains from one sample in a study of T cell responses to AZD1222 COVID-19 vaccine. The method was immunoSEQ multiplex PCR; TCRdb's version includes in-frame clones alone and lacks a portion of them. The sample has some 150,000 clones, approximately 90% seen once. Sample: peripheral blood, taken 28 days after the second AZD1222 dose. Receptors were obtained from an adult who received the AZD1222 COVID-19 vaccine. Each CDR3 is given with its conserved first and last residue. A D gene is named only where the DNA matches it firmly. Clone size appears in some rows only: once, few, many, or a class for an expanded clone.

>few|TRBJ1-5|TRBV30|NA
TGTGCCTGGAGTGTAGACAGCAATCAGCCCCAGCATTTT
CAWSVDSNQPQHF
>NA|TRBJ2-5|TRBV7-7|TRBD1
TGTGCCAGCAGTCCCGGGACAGGGGGCGCGGAGACCCAGTACTTC
CASSPGTGGAETQYF
>NA|TRBJ1-2|TRBV7-2|NA
TGTGCCAGCAGCCCCGGGGGCAGGGCCTGGGGAAACTATGGCTACACCTTC
CASSPGGRAWGNYGYTF
>NA|TRBJ1-2|TRBV18|TRBD1
TGTGCCAGCTCACCCGGACAGGGTATCGACGATGGCTACACCTTC
CASSPGQGIDDGYTF
>NA|TRBJ1-1|TRBV7-8|NA
TGTGCCAGCAGCTTAGTGGGGCGGGTTACTGAAGCTTTCTTT
CASSLVGRVTEAFF
>NA|TRBJ2-7|TRBV9|NA
TGTGCCAGCAGCCCTGGTGTCGGGCCCTACGAGCAGTACTTC
CASSPGVGPYEQYF
>NA|TRBJ1-2|TRBV5-4|NA
TGTGCCAGCAGCTTCGGGGGTGATAACTATGGCTACACCTTC
CASSFGGDNYGYTF
>NA|TRBJ1-5|TRBV5-8|NA
TGTGCCAGCAGCTTCATGGGCAGGGCAGGTTTTCAGCCCCAGCATTTT
CASSFMGRAGFQPQHF
>NA|TRBJ1-1|TRBV7-2|NA
TGTGCCAGCAGCAATAGGGGCGGTAATACTGAAGCTTTCTTT
CASSNRGGNTEAFF
>NA|TRBJ2-7|TRBV3-1/TRBV3-2|TRBD2
TGTGCCAGCAGCCGATCCGGGACTAGCGGGGCCGCTAAAGAGCAGTACTTC
CASSRSGTSGAAKEQYF
>NA|TRBJ2-7|TRBV25-1|NA
TGTGCCAGCAGTAGGGCCTACGAGCAGTACTTC
CASSRAYEQYF
>NA|TRBJ2-3|TRBV19|TRBD1
TGTGCCAGTAGTCCGGGACAGGGGACGGGGACAGATACGCAGTATTTT
CASSPGQGTGTDTQYF
>NA|TRBJ2-1|TRBV6-5|NA
TGTGCCAGTTCCGTCGGCACTGGATCGGGCAATGAGCAGTTCTTC
CASSVGTGSGNEQFF
>NA|TRBJ2-1|TRBV6-1|NA
TGTGCCAGCAGTGAAAGTATCTGGGGTCAACTGCCTGAGCAGTTCTTC
CASSESIWGQLPEQFF
>NA|TRBJ1-4|TRBV6-7|NA
TGTGCCAGCATCAATATCCCCGGGTCGGGTGAAAAACTGTTTTTT
CASINIPGSGEKLFF
>many|TRBJ2-3|TRBV3-1/TRBV3-2|TRBD2
TGTGCCAGCACAGGCGGGGGGCCGTTAGATACGCAGTATTTT
CASTGGGPLDTQYF
>NA|TRBJ2-2|TRBV16|NA
TGTGCCAGCAGCCAAGTAGCCGGGGAGCTGTTTTTT
CASSQVAGELFF
>few|TRBJ1-1|TRBV11-2|NA
TGTGCCAGCAGCCCCCAGGCAAAGAACACTGAAGCTTTCTTT
CASSPQAKNTEAFF
>few|TRBJ2-4|TRBV6-1|NA
TGTGCCAGCAGTGAAGCGCGGCAGCGAGCCAAAAACATTCAGTACTTC
CASSEARQRAKNIQYF
>NA|TRBJ1-1|TRBV7-8|NA
TGTGCCAGCAGCTTTCGAGGGGGCACTGAAGCTTTCTTT
CASSFRGGTEAFF
>NA|TRBJ2-7|TRBV6-4|TRBD2
TGTGCCAGCAGTCTCCGGGGGGGGAGTGAGCAGTACTTC
CASSLRGGSEQYF
>NA|TRBJ1-2|TRBV7-9|NA
TGTGCCAGCAGCTTAGGACAGCACCAAAATGACGGCTACACCTTC
CASSLGQHQNDGYTF